This section outlines one T cell receptor beta chain sequence together with its context. Its cognate antigen is unknown. This may stem from a read error, because a much larger clone lies one nucleotide away. Arm-PCR of CDR3 regions and iRepertoire HTBI primers were the basis on which TCR beta libraries were built. TCRdb re-analysed the multiplex PCR reads in MiXCR, keeping a single row per CDR3 protein. The profile covers roughly 470,000 distinct CDR3 sequences, with roughly 20% appearing a single time and 7% to 9.5% taken by the ten largest. This specimen belongs to a study of regulatory T cells in long-lasting Graves disease. Study observations and caveats: Favored gene segments in persistent disease were TRBV28, TRBJ1-2 and TRBJ2-5. A greater number of public clonotypes (around 3,000) was shared by persistent patients than by new patients (approximately 880).

Germline CDR1 and CDR2: MNHEY and SVGAGI. This CDR3 comprises 15 residues. Time point reported: persistent/refractory GD, antithyroid drugs over 5 years with positive TRAb. Scientists built the TCR library using RNA that was extracted from PBMCs. Around 9.8 milliliters of peripheral blood were taken and placed in EDTA tubes. This receptor was identified in a female donor with Graves disease. The source material was peripheral blood mononuclear cells (PBMCs), sampled when the disease was refractory, from a patient treated with antithyroid drugs. This chain connects TRBV6-5 to TRBJ2-2; D not resolved. DNA for the CDR3: TGTGCCAGCAGTTCCCGACGGCAGAACGCCGGGGAGCTGTTTTTT. Encoded protein: CASSSRRQNAGELFF.